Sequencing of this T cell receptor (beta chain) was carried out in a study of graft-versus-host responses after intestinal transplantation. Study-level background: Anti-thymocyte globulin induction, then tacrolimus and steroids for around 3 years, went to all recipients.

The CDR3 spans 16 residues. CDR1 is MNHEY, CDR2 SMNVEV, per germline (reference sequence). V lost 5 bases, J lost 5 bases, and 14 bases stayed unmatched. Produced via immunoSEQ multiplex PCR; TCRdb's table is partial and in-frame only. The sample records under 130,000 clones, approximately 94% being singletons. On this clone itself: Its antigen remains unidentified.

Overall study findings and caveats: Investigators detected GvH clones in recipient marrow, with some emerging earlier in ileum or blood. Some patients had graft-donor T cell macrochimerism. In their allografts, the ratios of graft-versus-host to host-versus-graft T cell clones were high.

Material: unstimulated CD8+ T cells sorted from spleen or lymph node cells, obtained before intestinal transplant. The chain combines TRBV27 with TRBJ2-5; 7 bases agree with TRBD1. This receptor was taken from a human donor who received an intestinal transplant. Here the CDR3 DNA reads TGTGCCAGCAGTGCAAAACAGGGGTTCTGGCATGAGACCCAGTACTTC. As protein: CASSAKQGFWHETQYF.